This TCR beta chain was obtained from a study of control samples from healthy donors and cancer patients. This clone was detected only a few times. Some clones are missing from TCRdb's copy, which holds only in-frame ones; the method was immunoSEQ multiplex PCR. Of 150,000 or so clones in the sample, approximately 90% were seen once. Germline assignment: CDR1 SGHVS and CDR2 FQNEAQ. Deletions cut 4 bases from V and 0 bases from J, with 18 bases between. This CDR3 contains 17 residues. Sequencing was done on a sample of blood. The sequence derives from a man aged 30 to 39 in good health. The chain has TRBV7-8 and TRBJ1-1, with unresolved D. In DNA form, the CDR3 reads TGTGCCAGCAGCTACTCCGTCAATGACAAGTTGAACACTGAAGCTTTCTTT. Translated, it gives CASSYSVNDKLNTEAFF.